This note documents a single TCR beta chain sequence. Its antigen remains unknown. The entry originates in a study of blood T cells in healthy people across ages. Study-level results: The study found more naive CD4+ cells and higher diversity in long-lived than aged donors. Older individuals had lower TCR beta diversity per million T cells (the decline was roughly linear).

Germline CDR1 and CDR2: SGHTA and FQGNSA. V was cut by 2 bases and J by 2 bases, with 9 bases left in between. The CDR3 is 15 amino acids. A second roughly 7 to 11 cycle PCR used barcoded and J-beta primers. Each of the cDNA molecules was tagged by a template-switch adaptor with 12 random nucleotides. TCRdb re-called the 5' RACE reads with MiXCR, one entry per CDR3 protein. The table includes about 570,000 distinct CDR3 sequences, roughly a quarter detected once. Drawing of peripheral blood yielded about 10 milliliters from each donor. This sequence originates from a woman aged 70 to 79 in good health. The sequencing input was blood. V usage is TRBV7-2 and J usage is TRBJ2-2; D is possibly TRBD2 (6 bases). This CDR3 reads CASSLMGTNTGELFF. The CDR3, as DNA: TGTGCCAGCAGCTTAATGGGGACTAACACCGGGGAGCTGTTTTTT.